The 15 T cell receptor beta chains presented below share a single source sample, sequenced in a study of cytomegalovirus exposure and HLA in healthy donors. The assay was immunoSEQ multiplex PCR, and TCRdb's table has in-frame clones only and misses some. The sample lists 140,000 or so clones; around 90% were seen once. The sample was PBMCs. These receptors were collected from a man younger than 35 in good health and CMV-seropositive.

V is TRBV18 and J is TRBJ1-1, with unresolved D. The germline gives CDR1 KGHSH, CDR2 LQKENI. This CDR3 is 14 amino acids long. V dropped 3 bases and J dropped 1 base, with 9 bases sitting between them. The CDR3 sequence is CASSPPLGNTEAFF. The CDR3 bases are TGTGCCAGCTCACCGCCCCTCGGGAACACTGAAGCTTTCTTT.

The chain uses TRBV27 and TRBJ2-2, with D maybe TRBD1 (6 bases). Trimming shortened V by 5 bases and J by 4 bases, and 14 bases separated the two germline ends. This CDR3 comprises 15 residues. Germline CDR1 MNHEY, CDR2 SMNVEV (reference sequence). CDR3 protein: CASSLSPGATGELFF. The CDR3 DNA is TGTGCCAGCAGTCTGTCCCCAGGGGCCACCGGGGAGCTGTTTTTT.

The J gene is TRBJ2-2, the V gene TRBV10-1; D is unclear. In germline, CDR1 is WNHNN, CDR2 SYGVQD (reference sequence). Trimming cost V 0 bases and J 1 base, with 6 bases left between them. The CDR3 length is 15 residues. The CDR3 protein is CASSESRQNTGELFF. The DNA for the CDR3 is TGCGCCAGCAGTGAGTCGAGACAGAACACCGGGGAGCTGTTTTTT.

The chain has TRBV28 and TRBJ1-2; 7 bases match TRBD1. Trimming removed 11 bases from V and 4 bases from J; junction bases left unmatched: 7. This CDR3 comprises 12 residues. Germline assignment: CDR1 MDHEN and CDR2 SYDVKM. The CDR3 reads CAGGGRGYGYTF. CDR3 nucleotides: TGTGCCGGAGGGGGCAGAGGCTATGGCTACACCTTC.

The chain recombines TRBV6-5 with TRBJ2-2, with TRBD2 matching 7 bases. V gave up 2 bases and J gave up 5 bases; unmatched junction bases: 8. Germline V gene lookup returns CDR1 MNHEY and CDR2 SVGAGI. The CDR3 spans 16 residues. DNA for the CDR3: TGTGCCAGCAGTTACGCGTGGGAGGGTGGGACCGGGGAGCTGTTTTTT. Protein: CASSYAWEGGTGELFF.

The chain links TRBV11-2 to TRBJ2-7, with D maybe TRBD2 (5 bases). V lost 1 base to trimming and J lost 5 bases, with 9 bases between them. This CDR3 is built from 13 residues. Germline V gene lookup returns CDR1 SGHAT and CDR2 FQNNGV. The CDR3 loop reads CASSLAGINEQYF. As DNA, the CDR3 is TGTGCCAGCAGCTTAGCGGGAATCAACGAGCAGTACTTC.

The chain is built from TRBV7-6 and TRBJ2-1, with 10 bases fitting TRBD1. V shed 4 bases, J shed 8 bases, and the junction held 2 bases outside the gene matches. The CDR3 runs to 13 residues. Germline CDR1 is SGHVS and CDR2 is FNYEAQ. The DNA of the CDR3 is TGTGCCAGCAGCTGGGACAGGGGTTATGAGCAGTTCTTC. This encodes CASSWDRGYEQFF.

The V call is TRBV5-1, the J call TRBJ2-2, with D maybe TRBD2 (6 bases). This CDR3 has 15 residues. V dropped 2 bases and J dropped 1 base, with 9 bases sitting between them. Germline CDR1 SGHRS, CDR2 YFSETQ. CDR3: CASSLSGLNTGELFF. The CDR3 DNA is TGCGCCAGCAGCTTAAGCGGGCTGAACACCGGGGAGCTGTTTTTT.

This clone was detected a few times. V usage is TRBV5-1 and J usage is TRBJ2-3; D perhaps matches TRBD2 (6 bases). V lost 7 bases and J lost 4, with 7 bases in between. The CDR3 extends over 11 amino acids. The V gene's germline CDR1 is SGHRS and CDR2 YFSETQ. The CDR3 region is CASGEADTQYF. For the CDR3, the DNA is TGCGCCAGCGGGGAGGCAGATACGCAGTATTTT.

The chain carries TRBV27 and TRBJ1-1, with D perhaps TRBD1 (6 bases). CDR3 length: 13 amino acids. Trimming shortened V by 1 base and J by 3 bases, and 6 bases separated the two germline ends. The germline gives CDR1 MNHEY, CDR2 SMNVEV (reference sequence). CDR3 amino acids: CASSLYRDTEAFF. The CDR3, as DNA: TGTGCCAGCAGTTTATACAGGGACACTGAAGCTTTCTTT.

This sequence joins TRBV30 and TRBJ2-7; D not resolved. Between the trimmed V and J ends, which lost 3 bases and 3 bases, there was a span of 18 bases. This CDR3 is 15 amino acids long. The germline V gene has CDR1 GTSNPN and CDR2 SVGIG (reference sequence). The CDR3 DNA sequence: TGTGCCTGGAGCGGCCATCTAGGATCCCGCTACGAGCAGTACTTC. Its protein is CAWSGHLGSRYEQYF.

The gene calls are TRBV11-2 and TRBJ1-5; D uncertain. CDR1 and CDR2 from the germline V gene are SGHAT and FQNNGV. This CDR3 is 12 amino acids long. Trimming shortened V by 2 bases and J by 7 bases, and 6 bases separated the two germline ends. CDR3 amino acids: CASSLTGQPQHF. The CDR3 nucleotides read TGTGCCAGCAGCTTAACGGGACAGCCCCAGCATTTT.

This rearrangement joins TRBV11-2 to TRBJ2-1; TRBD2 aligns across 13 bases. Germline V gene data show CDR1 as SGHAT and CDR2 as FQNNGV. V shed 5 bases and J 4 bases; nucleotides not matched to a gene: 2. CDR3 length: 15 residues. This CDR3 is CASSPTSGRYNEQFF. The CDR3 DNA follows: TGTGCCAGCAGCCCGACTAGCGGGAGGTACAATGAGCAGTTCTTC.

This chain joins TRBV28 and TRBJ1-5, with 8 bases aligning to TRBD1. V lost 5 bases, J lost 4 bases, and 10 bases stayed unmatched. In germline, CDR1 is MDHEN, CDR2 SYDVKM. CDR3 size: 16 residues. The CDR3 sequence is CASSKDRAIPNQPQHF. The CDR3 DNA sequence: TGTGCCAGCAGTAAGGACAGGGCTATTCCGAATCAGCCCCAGCATTTT. Full variable domain (outside the CDR3, taken from reference TRBV28 and TRBJ1-5): DVKVTQSSRYLVKRTGEKVFLECVQDMDHENMFWYRQDPGLGLRLIYFSYDVKMKEKGDIPEGYSVSREKKERFSLILESASTNQTSMYLCASSKDRAIPNQPQHFGDGTRLSIL.

V gene TRBV30 combines with J gene TRBJ2-7, with 8 bases lining up with TRBD1. From germline, CDR1 is GTSNPN and CDR2 SVGIG (reference sequence). The V gene end was trimmed by 5 bases and the J gene end by 5 bases; junction bases not matched to a gene: 5. The CDR3 spans 12 residues. CDR3 DNA sequence: TGTGCCTGGGGGACAGGAGCCCACGAGCAGTACTTC. It is translated as CAWGTGAHEQYF.